Listed here are 29 T cell receptor beta chains from one sample, sequenced in a study of OX40 agonist ivuxolimab in advanced cancers. Libraries were built with the immunoSEQ multiplex PCR assay. The immuneACCESS repertoire file appears here via TCRdb, limited to in-frame rearrangements. These files lack a portion of the clones; in checked studies, under half of the deficit traces to unresolved V genes, and the cause of the others is not known. This sample has about 69,000 clones in its table, and about four fifths of those were observed once. In total, the top ten clones hold around 2% of the sample. The specimen comprised CD4+ or CD8+ T cells sorted from blood, sampled in a trial of the OX40 agonist ivuxolimab. These TCRs come from an adult with an advanced solid tumor such as melanoma, head and neck, liver or kidney cancer.

On this clone itself: Relative to the germline gene, one junction end is altered; a read error may explain this. The chain couples TRBV28 to TRBJ1-5, with a tentative D call TRBD1 (6 bases). Germline V gene data show CDR1 as MDHEN and CDR2 as SYDVKM. The CDR3 consists of 13 residues. The CDR3 is CASNEGGKEHSYF. CDR3 bases: TGTGCCAGCAACGAGGGGGGGAAGGAGCATTCGTATTTT.

The chain uses TRBV5-1 and TRBJ2-5; D may be TRBD1 (6 bases). The DNA end lines up better with TRBJ2-7; the J call may be wrong. The CDR3 runs 15 residues. Germline CDR1 reads SGHRS; CDR2 reads YFSETQ. The CDR3 reads CASSLAPGQPYEQYF. The CDR3 DNA sequence: TGCGCCAGCAGCTTGGCCCCGGGACAACCCTACGAGCAGTACTTC.

This clone has just a few counts. The rearrangement joins TRBV9 to TRBJ2-1; TRBD2 might be the D (6 bases). This CDR3 comprises 14 residues. CDR1 is SGDLS and CDR2 is YYNGEE in the germline V gene. V lost 6 bases to trimming and J lost 6 bases, with 16 bases between them. In nucleotides, the CDR3 is TGTGCCAGCACCGGGGGACTGTGGGGCAATGAGCAGTTCTTC. Translating it yields CASTGGLWGNEQFF.

This clone appeared a single time. The V call is TRBV30, the J call TRBJ2-3; possible D gene TRBD2, 5 bases. The CDR3 consists of 12 residues. Trimming took 7 bases from V and 3 from J, leaving 11 bases between them. Germline loops: CDR1 GTSNPN, CDR2 SVGIG (reference sequence). The CDR3 here is CASNPGTDTQYF. The CDR3 region has the DNA TGTGCCTCGAACCCGGGGACAGATACGCAGTATTTT.

This chain uses TRBV11-3 with TRBJ1-2; no clear D. The germline V gene has CDR1 SGHNT and CDR2 YENEEA. The V end was cut by 1 base, the J end by 1 base, with 7 bases between. The CDR3 has 14 residues. The CDR3 coding sequence is TGTGCCAGCAGCTTAGGTCACCGTAACTATGGCTACACCTTC. Protein product: CASSLGHRNYGYTF.

In its sample, this clone was seen once. The chain joins TRBV14 to TRBJ1-2; a possible D gene is TRBD1 (5 bases). The germline CDR1 and CDR2 sequences are SGHDN and FVKESK. This CDR3 has 16 residues. V dropped 5 bases and J dropped 0 bases, with 16 bases sitting between them. Here the CDR3 reads CASSTQGRSANYGYTF. CDR3 DNA: TGTGCCAGCAGCACTCAGGGCCGTAGCGCTAACTATGGCTACACCTTC.

The V call is TRBV7-9, the J call TRBJ2-5; TRBD1 aligns across 9 bases. The CDR3 sequence is 15 residues long. V was pared by 5 bases and J by 5 bases, with 9 bases of the junction left unmatched. From germline, CDR1 is SEHNR and CDR2 FQNEAQ (reference sequence). The CDR3, as DNA: TGTGCCAGCAGCAAAGAGCCGACAGGGGGGGAGACCCAGTACTTC. This sequence encodes CASSKEPTGGETQYF.

In DNA, the CDR3 is TGTGCCAGCAGCTCCCCACCTAGCGGGGGCACAGATACGCAGTATTTT. Its translation is CASSSPPSGGTDTQYF. The V call is TRBV5-4, the J call TRBJ2-3; 9 positions match TRBD2. With V trimmed by 3 bases and J by 1 base, 6 bases remained unmatched. This CDR3 spans 16 amino acids. Germline CDR1 is SGHNT and CDR2 is YYREEE (reference sequence).

CDR3 DNA: TGCGCCAGCAGCCAAGGTGCGGGAGTAGGCTATGGCTACACCTTC. It encodes CASSQGAGVGYGYTF. The rearrangement uses TRBV4-1 and TRBJ1-2; D remains ambiguous. Per germline, CDR1 MGHRA and CDR2 YSYEKL. Trimming took 1 base from V and 4 from J, leaving 13 bases between them. CDR3 length equals 15 residues.

This sequence joins TRBV11-2 and TRBJ2-5; D gene uncertain. Germline-derived CDR1 and CDR2 are SGHAT and FQNNGV. The CDR3 is 14 amino acids. V lost 3 bases, J lost 5 bases, and 13 bases lay in between. Here the CDR3 DNA reads TGTGCCAGCAGCTTGATCTCCTCGGGCGAGACCCAGTACTTC. It yields the protein CASSLISSGETQYF.

The chain links TRBV10-1 to TRBJ1-2; a weak D match, TRBD1 (6 bases). Trimming pared 10 bases from V and 3 bases from J, leaving 30 bases between. Germline V CDR1 and CDR2: WNHNN, SYGVQD (reference sequence). There are 18 residues in the CDR3. The CDR3 spells CANKPGVPLVGFYYGYTF. CDR3 bases: TGCGCCAACAAACCAGGGGTCCCGTTGGTGGGATTTTACTATGGCTACACCTTC.

The chain is built from TRBV19 and TRBJ2-7; D perhaps matches TRBD1 (7 bases). CDR1 and CDR2 from the germline V gene are LNHDA and SQIVND (reference sequence). V lost 6 bases and J 1 base, leaving 16 bases between the germline ends. This CDR3 region has 15 residues. The CDR3: CASSRGGTVSYEQYF. CDR3 nucleotide sequence: TGTGCCAGTAGCCGAGGAGGGACAGTATCCTACGAGCAGTACTTC.

V usage is TRBV25-1 and J usage is TRBJ1-6, with 9 positions matching TRBD1. V was pared by 11 bases and J by 11 bases, with 16 bases of the junction left unmatched. CDR1 is MGHDK, CDR2 SYGVNS, per germline. The CDR3 has 15 residues. CDR3 residues: CARNRGRVLLTPLHF. CDR3 DNA: TGTGCCCGAAACAGGGGGCGAGTCCTACTAACACCCCTCCACTTT.

This rearrangement joins TRBV19 to TRBJ2-1; D is possibly TRBD1 (5 bases). Germline-derived CDR1 and CDR2 are LNHDA and SQIVND (reference sequence). This CDR3 has 15 residues. Trimming left V 5 bases short and J 4 bases short, with 15 bases between. This CDR3 is CASSEDRLLYNEQFF. As DNA, the CDR3 is TGTGCCAGTAGTGAAGACAGACTCCTTTACAATGAGCAGTTCTTC.

V is TRBV28 and J is TRBJ1-2; D not certain. Germline lookup yields CDR1 MDHEN and CDR2 SYDVKM. V lost 1 base to trimming and J lost 4 bases, with 10 bases between them. The CDR3 totals 14 residues. In nucleotides, the CDR3 is TGTGCCAGCAGTTTATTGGCCAGACTCTATGGCTACACCTTC. Its translation: CASSLLARLYGYTF.

This chain links TRBV27 with TRBJ2-7, with TRBD1 identical over 7 bases. CDR3 length: 13 amino acids. CDR1 and CDR2 from the germline V gene are MNHEY and SMNVEV (reference sequence). With V trimmed by 5 bases and J by 7 bases, 8 bases remained unmatched. The CDR3: CASSAGQVGEQYF. The CDR3 coding sequence is TGTGCCAGCAGTGCCGGACAGGTAGGGGAGCAGTACTTC.

CDR3 coding DNA: TGTGCCAGCAGCCCTAACCACGGATTCCAAGAGACCCAGTACTTC. Protein product: CASSPNHGFQETQYF. This chain links TRBV5-4 with TRBJ2-5; no reliable D call. The germline CDR1 and CDR2 sequences are SGHNT and YYREEE (reference sequence). The ends were cut back, 4 bases at V and 1 base at J, with 14 bases in the middle. This CDR3 contains 15 residues.

The chain uses TRBV28 and TRBJ1-5, with 7 bases fitting TRBD1. The germline V gene has CDR1 MDHEN and CDR2 SYDVKM. This CDR3 is built from 16 residues. J was trimmed by 0 bases and V by 5 bases; bases with no gene match: 7. CDR3 region: CASSQQTGSSNQPQHF. CDR3 in DNA: TGTGCCAGCAGTCAACAGACAGGGTCTAGCAATCAGCCCCAGCATTTT. Full variable domain (rest looked up from reference TRBV28 and TRBJ1-5): DVKVTQSSRYLVKRTGEKVFLECVQDMDHENMFWYRQDPGLGLRLIYFSYDVKMKEKGDIPEGYSVSREKKERFSLILESASTNQTSMYLCASSQQTGSSNQPQHFGDGTRLSIL.

The CDR3 loop is CASSVGQGEETQYF. The CDR3 coding sequence is TGTGCCAGCAGTGTTGGGCAGGGAGAAGAGACCCAGTACTTC. The rearrangement joins TRBV2 to TRBJ2-5; D is tentatively TRBD1 or TRBD2 (5 bases each). Looked up from germline, CDR1 is SNHLY and CDR2 is FYNNEI. The CDR3 contains 14 residues. The V end lost 4 bases, the J end lost 3 bases, and 12 bases lay between the germline ends.

The chain combines TRBV6-1 with TRBJ2-3; D is undetermined. Trimming left V 0 bases short and J 9 bases short, with 16 bases between. Germline V CDR1 and CDR2: MNHNS, SASEGT. The CDR3 is made up of 15 amino acids. The CDR3 DNA is TGTGCCAGCAGTGAAGCGCTTCGAGAGGTGAGGACGCAGTATTTT. It codes for CASSEALREVRTQYF.

The chain carries TRBV5-8 and TRBJ1-2, with 7 bases matching TRBD1. After removal of 4 bases from V and 6 bases from J, the junction contained 12 bases not matched to a gene. CDR3 length: 15 amino acids. Germline lookup yields CDR1 SGHTS and CDR2 YDEGEE. The CDR3 sequence: CASSVTGVRADGYTF. The CDR3 DNA reads TGTGCCAGCAGCGTCACAGGGGTGCGGGCAGATGGCTACACCTTC.

The chain links TRBV28 to TRBJ2-7, with a possible D match to TRBD1 (6 bases). The V and J ends lost 9 bases and 2 bases respectively, with 20 bases between them. Germline CDR1 and CDR2: MDHEN and SYDVKM. The CDR3 is 15 residues long. The CDR3 loop reads CASTSPGTPAYEQYF. CDR3 bases: TGTGCCAGTACTTCCCCCGGGACACCAGCCTACGAGCAGTACTTC.

CDR3 protein: CASSGSGRDEQFF. CDR3 sequence (DNA): TGTGCCAGCAGTGGATCAGGGAGAGATGAGCAGTTCTTC. This chain connects TRBV28 to TRBJ2-1; the D call may be TRBD1 or TRBD2 (5 bases each). V shed 5 bases and J shed 8 bases, with 13 bases lying between them. This CDR3 spans 13 amino acids. Germline CDR1 MDHEN, CDR2 SYDVKM.

This clone was seen only once. This sequence joins TRBV12-5 and TRBJ1-4; possible D gene TRBD1, 6 bases. This CDR3 has 13 residues. Germline V CDR1 and CDR2: LGHNT, FRNRAP. Trimming shortened V by 7 bases and J by 8 bases, and 14 bases separated the two germline ends. The CDR3 DNA sequence: TGTGCTAGTGAGGTCCAGGGGCAGGAAAAACTGTTTTTT. It specifies CASEVQGQEKLFF.

This clone was detected once. The chain carries TRBV5-1 and TRBJ2-3; D is perhaps TRBD1 (6 bases). V lost 0 bases to trimming and J lost 6 bases, with 11 bases between them. The CDR3 contains 14 residues. Germline assignment: CDR1 SGHRS and CDR2 YFSETQ. In DNA form, the CDR3 reads TGCGCCAGCAGCTTGGAACAGGGTTTCGATACGCAGTATTTT. Protein sequence: CASSLEQGFDTQYF.

This clone has only one observation. V gene TRBV5-5 combines with J gene TRBJ2-5; D gene uncertain. The CDR3 runs to 13 residues. V was pared by 4 bases and J by 1 base, with 8 bases between. Germline CDR1 and CDR2: SGHKS and YYEKEE (reference sequence). In DNA form, the CDR3 reads TGTGCCAGCAGCCCCGCGTCCCAAGAGACCCAGTACTTC. This translates into CASSPASQETQYF.

The V gene is TRBV7-2, the J gene TRBJ1-1; D call uncertain. The CDR3 totals 13 residues. Trimming left V 4 bases short and J 1 base short, with 7 bases between. Germline-derived CDR1 and CDR2 are SGHTA and FQGNSA. As DNA, the CDR3 is TGTGCCAGCAGCTCTAACAGGAACACTGAAGCTTTCTTT. Its protein product is CASSSNRNTEAFF.

The chain links TRBV5-1 to TRBJ2-7; 10 bases fit TRBD2. The CDR3 has 15 residues. Germline assignment: CDR1 SGHRS and CDR2 YFSETQ. Trimming removed 4 bases from V and 2 bases from J; junction bases left unmatched: 6. This CDR3 reads CASSQGLATTYEQYF. The CDR3 DNA follows: TGCGCCAGCAGCCAGGGACTAGCGACGACCTACGAGCAGTACTTC.

V gene TRBV6-1 combines with J gene TRBJ2-7; a possible D gene is TRBD1 (6 bases). In germline, CDR1 is MNHNS, CDR2 SASEGT. V lost 3 bases to trimming and J lost 0 bases, with 12 bases between them. The CDR3 is 15 residues long. In DNA, the CDR3 is TGTGCCAGCAGTGAGGGTGACAGGAGCTCCTACGAGCAGTACTTC. Translating gives CASSEGDRSSYEQYF.